The clone carrying this TCR beta chain was detected only once. This record belongs to a study of blood T cell repertoires in COVID-19. At the level of the study: Italy, Spain and the United States were the sources of the convalescent and acute COVID-19 samples. Sample material is recorded as cDNA or gDNA derived from T cells, B-cell-depleted T cells, or PBMCs.

Per the original data handling: Amplifying reference gene primers gave estimates of nucleated cell counts. Using immunoSEQ multiplex PCR, the repertoire was profiled, and TCRdb retains in-frame clones only, with some absent. The V and J calls and clone size come from that table; D and trimming were worked out from the DNA. The sample has a few hundred thousand clones, more than 85% seen once. Trimming shortened V by 8 bases and J by 1 base, and 8 bases separated the two germline ends. Germline values: CDR1 LNHDA, CDR2 SQIVND (reference sequence). This CDR3 region has 12 residues. The receptor comes from a man between 60 and 70 years old with acute or convalescent COVID-19. The source material was peripheral blood. This chain uses TRBV19 with TRBJ1-1; D gene ambiguous. The CDR3, as DNA: TGTGCCAGTCGGAGGCCGAACACTGAAGCTTTCTTT. Protein: CASRRPNTEAFF.